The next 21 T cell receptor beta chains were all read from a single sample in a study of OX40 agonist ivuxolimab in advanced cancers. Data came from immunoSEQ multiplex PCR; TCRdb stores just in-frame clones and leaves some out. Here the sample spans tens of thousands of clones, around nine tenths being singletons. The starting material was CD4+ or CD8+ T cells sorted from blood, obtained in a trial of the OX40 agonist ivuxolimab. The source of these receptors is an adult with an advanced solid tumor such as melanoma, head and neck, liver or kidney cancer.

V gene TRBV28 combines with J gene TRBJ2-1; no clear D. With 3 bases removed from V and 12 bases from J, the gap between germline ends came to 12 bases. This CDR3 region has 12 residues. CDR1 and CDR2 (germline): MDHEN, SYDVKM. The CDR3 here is CASSFGVGLQFF. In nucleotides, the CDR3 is TGTGCCAGCAGTTTCGGTGTAGGGCTGCAGTTCTTC. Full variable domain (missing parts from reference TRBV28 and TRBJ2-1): DVKVTQSSRYLVKRTGEKVFLECVQDMDHENMFWYRQDPGLGLRLIYFSYDVKMKEKGDIPEGYSVSREKKERFSLILESASTNQTSMYLCASSFGVGLQFFGPGTRLTVL.

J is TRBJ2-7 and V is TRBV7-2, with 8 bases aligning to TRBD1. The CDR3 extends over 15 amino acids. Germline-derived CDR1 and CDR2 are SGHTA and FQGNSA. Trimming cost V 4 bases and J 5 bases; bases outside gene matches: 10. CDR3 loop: CASSSRPQGVDEQYF. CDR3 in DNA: TGTGCCAGCAGCTCCAGGCCACAGGGGGTCGACGAGCAGTACTTC.

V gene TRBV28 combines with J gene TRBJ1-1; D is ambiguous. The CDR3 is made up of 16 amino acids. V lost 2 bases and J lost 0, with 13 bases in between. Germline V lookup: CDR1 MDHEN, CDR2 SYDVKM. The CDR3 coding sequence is TGTGCCAGCAGTTTACCCCCCGGGAACATGAACACTGAAGCTTTCTTT. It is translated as CASSLPPGNMNTEAFF.

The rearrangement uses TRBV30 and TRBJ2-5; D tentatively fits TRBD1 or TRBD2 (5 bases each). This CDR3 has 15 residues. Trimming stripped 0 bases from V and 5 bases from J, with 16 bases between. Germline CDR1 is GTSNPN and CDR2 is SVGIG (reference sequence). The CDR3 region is CAWSVPTSWGETQYF. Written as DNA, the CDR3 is TGTGCCTGGAGTGTCCCGACGTCATGGGGGGAGACCCAGTACTTC.

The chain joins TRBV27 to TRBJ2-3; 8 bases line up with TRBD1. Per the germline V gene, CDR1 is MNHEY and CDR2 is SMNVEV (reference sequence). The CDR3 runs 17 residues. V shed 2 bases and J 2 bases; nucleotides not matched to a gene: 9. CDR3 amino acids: CASSLRRQGFFTDTQYF. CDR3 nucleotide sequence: TGTGCCAGCAGTTTAAGGCGACAGGGGTTTTTCACAGATACGCAGTATTTT.

CDR3 sequence: CAWGGAVWYEQYF. The DNA for the CDR3 is TGTGCCTGGGGGGGGGCGGTTTGGTACGAGCAGTACTTC. The chain is built from TRBV30 and TRBJ2-7; a possible D gene is TRBD2 (7 bases). This CDR3 contains 13 residues. The V end was cut by 5 bases, the J end by 4 bases, with 15 bases between. From germline, CDR1 is GTSNPN and CDR2 SVGIG (reference sequence).

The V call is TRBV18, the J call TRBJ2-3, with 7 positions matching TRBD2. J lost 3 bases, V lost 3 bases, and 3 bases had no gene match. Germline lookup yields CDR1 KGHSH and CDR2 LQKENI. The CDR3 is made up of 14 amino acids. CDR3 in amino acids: CASSPVGGTDTQYF. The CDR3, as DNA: TGTGCCAGCTCACCGGTGGGGGGGACAGATACGCAGTATTTT. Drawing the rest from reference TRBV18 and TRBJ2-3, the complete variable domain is NAGVMQNPRHLVRRRGQEARLRCSPMKGHSHVYWYRQLPEEGLKFMVYLQKENIIDESGMPKERFSAEFPKEGPSILRIQQVVRGDSAAYFCASSPVGGTDTQYFGPGTRLTVL.

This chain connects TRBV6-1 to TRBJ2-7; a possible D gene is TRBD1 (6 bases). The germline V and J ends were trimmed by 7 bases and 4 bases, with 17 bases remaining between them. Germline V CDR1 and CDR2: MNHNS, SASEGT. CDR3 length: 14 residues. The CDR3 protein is CASTTGTQLYEQYF. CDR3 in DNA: TGTGCCAGCACCACCGGGACACAACTTTACGAGCAGTACTTC.

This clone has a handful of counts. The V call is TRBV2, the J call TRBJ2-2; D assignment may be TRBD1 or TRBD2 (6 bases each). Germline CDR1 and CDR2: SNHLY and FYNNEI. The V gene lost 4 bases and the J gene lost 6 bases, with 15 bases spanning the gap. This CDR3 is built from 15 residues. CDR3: CASSVRPGGPGELFF. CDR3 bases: TGTGCCAGCAGTGTACGTCCTGGGGGGCCCGGGGAGCTGTTTTTT.

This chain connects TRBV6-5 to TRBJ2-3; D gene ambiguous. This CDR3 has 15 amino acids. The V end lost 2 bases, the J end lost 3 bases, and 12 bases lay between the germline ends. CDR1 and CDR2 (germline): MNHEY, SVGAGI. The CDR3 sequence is CASSYARPKTDTQYF. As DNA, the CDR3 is TGTGCCAGCAGTTACGCCCGCCCGAAAACAGATACGCAGTATTTT.

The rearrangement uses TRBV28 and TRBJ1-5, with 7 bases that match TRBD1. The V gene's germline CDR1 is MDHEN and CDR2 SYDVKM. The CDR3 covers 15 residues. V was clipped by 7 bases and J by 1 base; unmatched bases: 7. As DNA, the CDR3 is TGTGCCAGCACTCAACAGGGGCCAAGCAATCAGCCCCAGCATTTT. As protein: CASTQQGPSNQPQHF.

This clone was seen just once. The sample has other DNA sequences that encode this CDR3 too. CDR3 DNA: TGTGCCAGCAGTGGTGACTACAATGAGCAGTTCTTC. This gives the protein CASSGDYNEQFF. V is TRBV2 and J is TRBJ2-1; D is ambiguous. Looked up from germline, CDR1 is SNHLY and CDR2 is FYNNEI. The CDR3 is 12 amino acids. V lost 4 bases, J lost 3 bases, and 4 bases lay in between.

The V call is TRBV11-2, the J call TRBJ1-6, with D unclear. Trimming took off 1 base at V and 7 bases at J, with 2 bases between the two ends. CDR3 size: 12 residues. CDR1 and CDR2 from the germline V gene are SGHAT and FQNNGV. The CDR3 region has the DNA TGTGCCAGCAGCTTAGTAAATTCACCCCTCCACTTT. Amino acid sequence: CASSLVNSPLHF.

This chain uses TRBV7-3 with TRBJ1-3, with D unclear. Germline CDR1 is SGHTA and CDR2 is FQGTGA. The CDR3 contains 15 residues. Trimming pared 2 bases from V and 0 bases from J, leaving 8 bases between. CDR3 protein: CASSLGPSSGNTIYF. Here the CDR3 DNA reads TGTGCCAGCAGCTTAGGCCCCAGCTCTGGAAACACCATATATTTT.

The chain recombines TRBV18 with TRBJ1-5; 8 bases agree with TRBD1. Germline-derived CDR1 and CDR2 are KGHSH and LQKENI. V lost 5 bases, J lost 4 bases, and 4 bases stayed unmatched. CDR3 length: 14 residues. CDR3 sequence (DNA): TGTGCCAGCTCAACAGGGGGTGGAAATCAGCCCCAGCATTTT. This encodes CASSTGGGNQPQHF.

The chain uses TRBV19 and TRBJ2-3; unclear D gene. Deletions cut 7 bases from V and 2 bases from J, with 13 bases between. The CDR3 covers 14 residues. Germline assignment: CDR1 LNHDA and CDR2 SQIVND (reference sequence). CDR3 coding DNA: TGTGCCAGTACGCAGATGGGAAACACAGATACGCAGTATTTT. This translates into CASTQMGNTDTQYF.

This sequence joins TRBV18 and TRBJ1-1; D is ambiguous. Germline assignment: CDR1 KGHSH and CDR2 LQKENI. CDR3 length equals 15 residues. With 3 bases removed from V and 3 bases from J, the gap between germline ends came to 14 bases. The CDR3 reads CASSPSHLSDTEAFF. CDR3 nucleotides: TGTGCCAGCTCACCCAGCCACCTTAGCGACACTGAAGCTTTCTTT.

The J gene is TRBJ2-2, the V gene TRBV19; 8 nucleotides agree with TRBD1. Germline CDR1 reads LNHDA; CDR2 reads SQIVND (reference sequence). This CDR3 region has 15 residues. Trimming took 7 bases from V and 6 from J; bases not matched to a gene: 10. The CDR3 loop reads CASIRQGASSGELFF. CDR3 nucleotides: TGTGCCAGTATAAGGCAGGGGGCTTCTTCCGGGGAGCTGTTTTTT.

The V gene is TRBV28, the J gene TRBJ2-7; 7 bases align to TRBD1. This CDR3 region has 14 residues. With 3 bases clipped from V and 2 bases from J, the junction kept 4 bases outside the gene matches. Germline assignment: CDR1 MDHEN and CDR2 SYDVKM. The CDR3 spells CASSLDRPAYEQYF. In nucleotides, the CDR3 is TGTGCCAGCAGTTTGGACAGGCCCGCCTACGAGCAGTACTTC.

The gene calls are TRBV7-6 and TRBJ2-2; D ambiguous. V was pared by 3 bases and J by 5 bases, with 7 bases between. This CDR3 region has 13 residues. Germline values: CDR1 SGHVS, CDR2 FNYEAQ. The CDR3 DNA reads TGTGCCAGCAGCTTGAGCGTGACCGGGGAGCTGTTTTTT. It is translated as CASSLSVTGELFF.

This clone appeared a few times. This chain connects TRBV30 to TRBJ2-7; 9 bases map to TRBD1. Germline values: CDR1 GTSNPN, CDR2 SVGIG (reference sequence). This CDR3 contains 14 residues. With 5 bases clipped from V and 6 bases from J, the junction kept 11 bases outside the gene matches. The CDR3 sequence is CAWEGGTGLIEQYF. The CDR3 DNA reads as TGTGCCTGGGAGGGGGGGACAGGGCTCATCGAGCAGTACTTC.